The source of this TCR beta chain is a study of blood T cell repertoires in COVID-19. V was pared by 5 bases and J by 4 bases, with 7 bases of the junction left unmatched. This CDR3 is built from 15 residues. Germline CDR1 MGHRA, CDR2 YSYEKL. Sequenced by immunoSEQ multiplex PCR; TCRdb stores in-frame clones only, minus some. This sample has 200,000 to 250,000 clones, with 65% to 85% found just once. The sequencing sample was made of PBMCs or T cells enriched from blood (not recorded which). The rearrangement joins TRBV4-1 to TRBJ2-1, with TRBD1 matching 8 bases. The source is a woman in her thirties or forties with acute COVID-19. The DNA of the CDR3 is TGCGCCAGCAGCTTTGGACAGGGTGGGTACAATGAGCAGTTCTTC. This translates into CASSFGQGGYNEQFF.